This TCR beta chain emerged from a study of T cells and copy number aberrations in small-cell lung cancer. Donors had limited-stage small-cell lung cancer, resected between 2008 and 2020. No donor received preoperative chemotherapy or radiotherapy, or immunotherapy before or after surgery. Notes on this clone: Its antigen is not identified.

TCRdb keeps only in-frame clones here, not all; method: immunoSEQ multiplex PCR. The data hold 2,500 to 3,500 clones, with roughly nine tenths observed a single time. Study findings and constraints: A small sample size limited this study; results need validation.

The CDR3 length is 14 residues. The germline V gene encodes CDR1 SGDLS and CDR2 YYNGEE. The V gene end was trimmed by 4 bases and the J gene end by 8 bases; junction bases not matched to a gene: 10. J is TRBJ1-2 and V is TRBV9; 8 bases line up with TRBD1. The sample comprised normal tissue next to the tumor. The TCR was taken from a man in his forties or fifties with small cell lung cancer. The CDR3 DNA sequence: TGTGCCAGCAGCCAGGACAGGGTCGATCAGGGCTACACCTTC. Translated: CASSQDRVDQGYTF.